This TCR beta chain derives from a study of T cells in Graves' hyperthyroidism and ophthalmopathy. Across the whole study: Prior to any treatment, at the point of initial diagnosis, peripheral blood was collected.

The source material, RNA transcripts, was used to amplify TCR beta CDR3 regions. The study used the HTBI primer set for a first-round RT-PCR of the TCR CDR3. TCRdb re-analysed the multiplex PCR reads in MiXCR, keeping a single row per CDR3 protein. The sample records around 700,000 distinct CDR3 sequences, around 40% being singletons. There are many counts of this clonotype. This CDR3 contains 18 residues. Germline lookup yields CDR1 SEHNR and CDR2 FQNEAQ (reference sequence). V lost 1 base, J lost 2 bases, and 9 bases stayed unmatched. The receptor was derived from a woman in her thirties or forties with Graves' hyperthyroidism. This chain links TRBV7-9 with TRBJ1-5; 9 bases align to TRBD1. The sequencing sample was made of blood. The CDR3 is CASSLGRWDREGNQPQHF. CDR3 in DNA: TGTGCCAGCAGCTTAGGGAGATGGGACAGGGAAGGCAATCAGCCCCAGCATTTT.